What follows are 12 T cell receptor beta chains derived from one specimen sequenced in a study of response to subunit inactivated influenza vaccine. From the RT-PCR reads, TCRdb called clonotypes with MiXCR, one entry per CDR3 protein. The data show 700,000 to 800,000 distinct CDR3 sequences, around a sixth seen once. The specimen comprised PBMCs from blood, sampled roughly 5 days after vaccination. Receptors were obtained from a man aged 45 to 65 who received an inactivated influenza vaccine.

This clonotype was observed a handful of times. The chain has TRBV6-5 and TRBJ2-2; D is possibly TRBD2 (5 bases). The CDR3 length is 16 residues. Trimming removed 3 bases at V and 0 bases at J, with 11 bases between. CDR1 MNHEY and CDR2 SVGAGI come from the germline V gene. The CDR3 loop is CASSYGVLANTGELFF. CDR3 nucleotides: TGTGCCAGCAGTTATGGTGTACTAGCGAACACCGGGGAGCTGTTTTTT.

V and J are TRBV7-2 and TRBJ2-5; 9 positions match TRBD1. Germline V gene lookup returns CDR1 SGHTA and CDR2 FQGNSA. The trim removed 4 bases at V and 7 bases at J, leaving 7 bases unmatched. The CDR3 covers 14 residues. CDR3 in amino acids: CASSSGQGSRTQYF. Written as DNA, the CDR3 is TGTGCCAGCAGCTCGGGACAGGGTAGTAGGACCCAGTACTTC.

This clonotype came up a few times. The V and J genes are TRBV4-3 and TRBJ2-5, with D possibly TRBD1 on 6 matching bases. This CDR3 contains 14 residues. V was pared by 0 bases and J by 5 bases, with 10 bases between. Germline-derived CDR1 and CDR2 are LGHNA and YSLEER. The CDR3 protein is CASSQDWGLETQYF. The CDR3, as DNA: TGCGCCAGCAGCCAAGACTGGGGGCTGGAGACCCAGTACTTC.

In its sample, this clonotype was seen a few times. The chain links TRBV7-9 to TRBJ2-7, with D unresolved. The CDR3 loop spans 13 amino acids. Germline CDR1 and CDR2: SEHNR and FQNEAQ (reference sequence). Trimming shortened V by 6 bases and J by 3 bases, and 12 bases separated the two germline ends. The CDR3 nucleotides are TGTGCCAGCAGAGGGCCTCCTCGCTACGAGCAGTACTTC. It codes for CASRGPPRYEQYF.

The chain is built from TRBV10-3 and TRBJ2-5; no definite D call. The V end was cut by 9 bases, the J end by 0 bases, with 17 bases between. Germline CDR1 reads ENHRY; CDR2 reads SYGVKD. This CDR3 comprises 15 residues. The CDR3 spells CAMRKTGNYQETQYF. Here the CDR3 DNA reads TGTGCCATGCGGAAGACGGGTAACTACCAAGAGACCCAGTACTTC.

Details on this clonotype: The junction departs from germline at one end; a sequencing error may be responsible. The V call is TRBV7-7, the J call TRBJ2-1, with TRBD1 as a possible D gene (6 bases). Germline assignment: CDR1 SSHAT and CDR2 FNYEAQ (reference sequence). This CDR3 is 15 amino acids long. The DNA for the CDR3 is TGTGCTAGCAGCTTAGTGGGGGCCCCGGGCAATGAGCAGTTCTTC. Translation gives CASSLVGAPGNEQFF.

This clonotype was picked up a small number of times. The rearrangement uses TRBV5-1 and TRBJ2-5, with a possible D match to TRBD1 (6 bases). Trimming left V 4 bases short and J 2 bases short, with 12 bases between. Germline values: CDR1 SGHRS, CDR2 YFSETQ. The CDR3 is made up of 14 amino acids. The CDR3 is CASSAGTTQETQYF. CDR3 nucleotides: TGCGCCAGCAGCGCCGGGACAACACAAGAGACCCAGTACTTC.

CDR3 amino acids: CASSSQGLDNQPQHF. DNA of the CDR3: TGTGCCAGCAGTTCACAGGGGTTGGACAATCAGCCCCAGCATTTT. J is TRBJ1-5 and V is TRBV12-3 or TRBV12-4; 7 positions match TRBD1. V dropped 4 bases and J dropped 3; count of bases not matched to a gene: 6. CDR3 size: 15 residues.

On this clonotype itself: Germline and junction disagree at one end, which may indicate a read error. CDR3 DNA: TGTGCCAACAGCAGTGGGAGCGAGCAGTACTTC. This codes for CANSSGSEQYF. The rearrangement links TRBV11-3 to TRBJ2-7; TRBD2 might be the D (5 bases). This CDR3 region has 11 residues. Germline CDR1 is SGHNT and CDR2 is YENEEA. Variable domain in full (rest from reference TRBV11-3 and TRBJ2-7): EAGVVQSPRYKIIEKKQPVAFWCNPISGHNTLYWYLQNLGQGPELLIRYENEEAVDDSQLPKDRFSAERLKGVDSTLKIQPAELGDSAVYLCANSSGSEQYFGPGTRLTVT.

This clonotype was observed a few times. The chain couples TRBV12-3 or TRBV12-4 to TRBJ1-5; TRBD1 agrees at 7 bases. The V segment lost 6 bases and the J segment 3 bases; nucleotides outside the gene matches: 5. CDR3 length: 14 amino acids. The CDR3 coding sequence is TGTGCCAGCAGACCAGGACAGGTCAATCAGCCCCAGCATTTT. This sequence encodes CASRPGQVNQPQHF.

This clonotype was seen more than once but under ten times. DNA of the CDR3: TGTGCCAGCAGCTTAAATCTGGGGAACATACACAATGAGCAGTTCTTC. It encodes CASSLNLGNIHNEQFF. The chain couples TRBV7-9 to TRBJ2-1; no firm D call. The CDR3 runs to 16 residues. V shed 2 bases and J shed 5 bases, with 16 bases lying between them. The germline gives CDR1 SEHNR, CDR2 FQNEAQ (reference sequence).

This clonotype was detected many times. The chain has TRBV15 and TRBJ2-7; 13 bases map to TRBD2. The germline V gene encodes CDR1 LNHNV and CDR2 YYDKDF (reference sequence). The CDR3 is 15 residues long. V shed 8 bases and J 4 bases; nucleotides not matched to a gene: 8. The CDR3 DNA reads TGTGCCACCGCAGGGGGACTAGCGGGAATGTACGAGCAGTACTTC. Its protein product is CATAGGLAGMYEQYF.